This TCR beta chain appears in the sequencing data of a study of cytomegalovirus exposure and HLA in healthy donors. This clone has just a few counts. The CDR3 consists of 13 residues. CDR1 is MNHNS and CDR2 is SASEGT in the germline V gene. Trimming cost V 2 bases and J 8 bases; bases outside gene matches: 5. The PCR made use of 60 Vbeta and 13 Jbeta primers. Clones were sequenced by immunoSEQ multiplex PCR, and TCRdb holds only the in-frame ones, with some missing. In the table there are 150,000 to 200,000 clones, approximately 84% of which are singletons. Sequencing input: PBMCs. The chain carries TRBV6-1 and TRBJ1-2, with 7 bases fitting TRBD1. The clonotype comes from a man aged 18 to 29 in good health and CMV-seropositive. The CDR3 DNA reads as TGTGCCAGCAGTGAATTTAGGGGGCGCGGCTACACCTTC. This encodes CASSEFRGRGYTF.